This T cell receptor (beta chain) emerged from a study of blood T cell repertoires in COVID-19 (dated by TCRdb to 2018 to 2021). For the wider study: The collaborator samples originated in the United States, Italy and Spain and spanned the acute and convalescent phases of COVID-19. The prospective study material was composed of cDNA or gDNA derived from T cells, B-cell-depleted T cells, or PBMCs. Deeply sampled blood TCRbeta repertoires from subjects exposed to, actively infected with, or recovered from COVID-19 were included in the dataset. The repertoires were released in a freely available public database meant as a resource for research on the immune response to SARS-CoV-2. Samples came from the ongoing ImmuneRACE study (first 160 participants) plus 1,254 subjects from 6 global collaborators. A de-identified subject ID, COVID-19 status, age in years and sex were almost always included in the sample metadata. HLA class I and class II types, where available, came from metadata supplied by the sample provider rather than from assay-based typing. Findings and caveats that apply to the study as a whole: The amount of clinical and demographic metadata varied by source and participant and was provided uncurated.

TCRbeta CDR3 regions were amplified from genomic DNA using the immunoSEQ Assay, a bias-controlled multiplex PCR. Per the original workflow: Nucleated cell counts per sample were estimated from amplification of reference gene primers within the assay. Sequence reads were collapsed and filtered to measure the absolute abundance of every unique TCRbeta CDR3 rearrangement. For each sample, productive Simpson clonality was calculated by taking the square root of Simpson's diversity index across productive rearrangements. This immuneACCESS table, as held by TCRdb, lists in-frame sequences with V and J called but not all clones. Of the missing ones, under half trace to an unresolved V gene in checked studies; the others have no known cause. The V and J calls and clone size are taken from that table; D and trimming were inferred from the DNA. The sample table contains 90,000 to 110,000 clones; only one count was recorded for 85% to 90% of them. The ten largest clones capture approximately 1% of the sample.

For this clone: Its target antigen remains unknown. No qualities accompany the bases; no much larger clone lies one base away.

Taken from the germline V gene, the CDR1 and CDR2 loops are MNHEY and SVGEGT. Compared with germline, V lacks 1 base and J lacks 4 bases; bases without a gene match: 5. From cysteine to phenylalanine, the CDR3 is 15 amino acids long. The DNA shown is the 45-base CDR3, in frame from base 1. The collaborating institutions used their own protocols to collect whole blood in K2EDTA tubes. For TCRbeta analysis, collaborators shipped samples in one of three forms: frozen whole blood, isolated PBMCs, or DNA extracted from either of those sample types. The chain is encoded by TRBV6-2 or TRBV6-3 joined to TRBJ1-1, and 8 bases in between align with TRBD1. The sequence was obtained from a human donor in a cohort sampled during active COVID-19. Sequenced sample: peripheral blood. The sequenced DNA: TGTGCCAGCAGTTACTGGGGCGACAGGGGCACTGAAGCTTTCTTT. It encodes CASSYWGDRGTEAFF.